This is a list of T cell receptor beta chains from one sample in a study of shared clonotypes between healthy human individuals. Produced via immunoSEQ multiplex PCR; TCRdb's table is partial and in-frame only. This sample has about 2.2 million clones, with around 95% found just once. The sequenced sample consisted of naive CD8+ T cells from PBMCs. The receptors come from a young man in good health. Some clones in this sample may be carry-over from other donors' samples. Both conserved end residues are part of each CDR3. Each record gives: V gene, J gene, D gene, CDR3 DNA, CDR3 protein. D genes are given only for firm matches.

TRBV2	TRBJ2-1	TRBD2	TGTGCCAGCAGCAAGGGACTAGCGGGAGCCTACAATGAGCAGTTCTTC	CASSKGLAGAYNEQFF
TRBV28	TRBJ1-1	-	TGTGCCAGCACCACCGGTGACAGATCGAACACTGAAGCTTTCTTT	CASTTGDRSNTEAFF
TRBV9	TRBJ2-7	-	TGTGCCAGCAGCGCCCCAGGATACGAGCAGTACTTC	CASSAPGYEQYF
TRBV29-1	TRBJ2-3	TRBD2	TGCAGCGTTGAGAAGGTAGCGGGAGGGGCAGATACGCAGTATTTT	CSVEKVAGGADTQYF
TRBV10-3	TRBJ2-1	-	TGTGCCATCAGTGGAGGCCAGGGGGGCTCCATTACCTACAATGAGCAGTTCTTC	CAISGGQGGSITYNEQFF
TRBV10-3	TRBJ2-6	-	TGTGCCATCAGTGATCGGACTACCGGGGCCAACGTCCTGACTTTC	CAISDRTTGANVLTF
TRBV9	TRBJ1-3	-	TGTGCCAGCAGTGCAACAGGGACTGGAAACACCATATATTTT	CASSATGTGNTIYF
TRBV19	TRBJ2-4	-	TGTGCCAGTAGTATAGATTCGGTTGGAGGGGAGTACTTC	CASSIDSVGGEYF
TRBV4-1	TRBJ2-7	-	TGCGCCAGCAGCCAAGGACTACGGGACTCCTACGAGCAGTACTTC	CASSQGLRDSYEQYF
TRBV7-8	TRBJ2-7	TRBD2	TGTGCCAGCAGCTTCTTGGACCTAGCGGGAGTCCCCGCCTACGAGCAGTACTTC	CASSFLDLAGVPAYEQYF
TRBV7-6	TRBJ2-2	TRBD2	TGTGCCAGCGGGACTAGCGTGAACACCGGGGAGCTGTTTTTT	CASGTSVNTGELFF
TRBV15	TRBJ2-1	TRBD2	TGTGCCACCAGCAGAGATCGGCTAGCGGGAGGGCGAAATGAGCAGTTCTTC	CATSRDRLAGGRNEQFF
TRBV27	TRBJ2-4	-	TGTGCCAGCAGTTTACGGGGCCAGGGGCTTCTTCACATTCAGTACTTC	CASSLRGQGLLHIQYF
TRBV7-9	TRBJ2-5	-	TGTGCCAGCAGCTTCCCCCATAGCGGAGAGACCCAGTACTTC	CASSFPHSGETQYF
TRBV27	TRBJ1-5	-	TGTGCCAGCAGGCCCACCTCGGCAGGGGTAGTGGGCAATCAGCCCCAGCATTTT	CASRPTSAGVVGNQPQHF
TRBV5-8	TRBJ1-1	-	TGTGCCAGAACCCTGTTTGGGGATCACACTGAAGCTTTCTTT	CARTLFGDHTEAFF
TRBV11-2	TRBJ2-1	-	TGTGCCAGCAGCCAGTGGGGGGTAAATGAGCAGTTCTTC	CASSQWGVNEQFF
TRBV4-1	TRBJ2-7	-	TGCGCCAGCAGCCCGGGACCATTAGTCTACGAGCAGTACTTC	CASSPGPLVYEQYF
TRBV5-1	TRBJ2-7	TRBD2	TGCGCCAGCAGCCTCACTAGCGGGAAAGCGGACGGGCAGTACTTC	CASSLTSGKADGQYF
TRBV7-9	TRBJ1-1	-	TGTGCCAGCAGCTTAGGGGGGTGGAGCACTGAAGCTTTCTTT	CASSLGGWSTEAFF
TRBV19	TRBJ2-7	-	TGTGCCAGTAGTATGGGCGACAGAACCTACGAGCAGTACTTC	CASSMGDRTYEQYF
TRBV7-2	TRBJ2-7	-	TGTGCCATCACGGACGTTACCTACGAGCAGTACTTC	CAITDVTYEQYF
TRBV5-6	TRBJ1-2	TRBD1	TGTGCCAGCGGCTGGGGGACAGGGGATGGCTACACCTTC	CASGWGTGDGYTF
TRBV11-2	TRBJ2-6	-	TGTGCCAGCAGCCGCGGGGCCCTGTGGGGGGCCAACGTCCTGACTTTC	CASSRGALWGANVLTF
TRBV27	TRBJ2-1	-	TGTGCCAGCAGTTTAAGAGCGATTACCTACAATGAGCAGTTCTTC	CASSLRAITYNEQFF
TRBV6-6	TRBJ2-1	-	TGTGCCAGCAGCCGACAGGAATACAATGAGCAGTTCTTC	CASSRQEYNEQFF
TRBV5-1	TRBJ2-5	-	TGCGCCAGCAGCTTGTTGGAGACCCAGTACTTC	CASSLLETQYF